Shown below are 9 T cell receptor beta chains from a single sample sequenced in a study of blood T cell repertoires in COVID-19. The table came from immunoSEQ multiplex PCR; TCRdb's copy has only in-frame clones and leaves some out. Of hundreds of thousands of clones listed, roughly 86% were seen once; the top ten hold approximately 1%. The sample comprised PBMCs or T cells enriched from blood (not recorded which). All receptors come from a woman in her thirties who had recovered from COVID-19.

J is TRBJ2-3 and V is TRBV29-1; weak D call: TRBD2 (6 bases). The CDR3 is 14 residues long. V was clipped by 4 bases and J by 4 bases, with 15 bases between them. In germline, CDR1 is SQVTM, CDR2 ANQGSEA. DNA of the CDR3: TGCAGCGTTGTCCGGGGGAGTTTCGCAGATACGCAGTATTTT. This gives the protein CSVVRGSFADTQYF.

At least ten counts were recorded for this clone. This chain links TRBV29-1 with TRBJ2-7; D uncertain. The germline gives CDR1 SQVTM, CDR2 ANQGSEA. This CDR3 has 11 amino acids. The V and J ends lost 7 bases and 1 base respectively, with 8 bases between them. CDR3 region: CSADTSYEQYF. CDR3 in DNA: TGCAGCGCAGACACGTCCTACGAGCAGTACTTC.

This clone was observed once. This chain connects TRBV11-2 to TRBJ2-3, with TRBD2 as a possible D gene (6 bases). The CDR3 totals 12 residues. The germline gives CDR1 SGHAT, CDR2 FQNNGV. V lost 8 bases, J lost 4 bases, and 10 bases lay in between. In DNA form, the CDR3 reads TGTGCCAGCGGGAGGTGGGCAGATACGCAGTATTTT. Protein product: CASGRWADTQYF.

The DNA of the CDR3 is TGTGCCACCAGCAGCCGACAGGGGAACTACGAGCAGTACTTC. This translates into CATSSRQGNYEQYF. This sequence joins TRBV15 and TRBJ2-7; TRBD1 matches 8 bases. CDR1 is LNHNV and CDR2 is YYDKDF in the germline V gene (reference sequence). V shed 3 bases and J 3 bases; nucleotides not matched to a gene: 4. The CDR3 runs 14 residues.

The V and J genes are TRBV4-1 and TRBJ2-7, with a tentative D call TRBD2 (5 bases). This CDR3 has 14 residues. V was shortened by 3 bases and J by 2 bases, with 11 bases between the two germline ends. Germline V gives CDR1 MGHRA, CDR2 YSYEKL. The CDR3 DNA follows: TGCGCCAGCAGCCATCTTAGCGTACCCTACGAGCAGTACTTC. It translates to CASSHLSVPYEQYF.

The chain employs TRBV2 and TRBJ2-1; D might be TRBD1 (5 bases). Germline V gene lookup returns CDR1 SNHLY and CDR2 FYNNEI. The V gene lost 2 bases and the J gene lost 3 bases, with 5 bases spanning the gap. There are 13 residues in the CDR3. CDR3 sequence: CASSEQGYNEQFF. The CDR3 DNA reads as TGTGCCAGCAGTGAACAGGGCTACAATGAGCAGTTCTTC.

The V gene is TRBV15, the J gene TRBJ2-1; the match to TRBD2 covers 7 bases. Unmatched junction bases numbered 11, after V lost 2 bases and J lost 7 bases. The CDR3 contains 16 residues. The germline gives CDR1 LNHNV, CDR2 YYDKDF (reference sequence). CDR3 nucleotide sequence: TGTGCCACCAGCAGACAGGGACTATCGATTCAGAATGAGCAGTTCTTC. This encodes CATSRQGLSIQNEQFF.

This chain joins TRBV16 and TRBJ2-7; 7 bases agree with TRBD1. The CDR3 has 15 residues. The germline V gene encodes CDR1 KGHSY and CDR2 FQNENV. Trimming removed 0 bases from V and 2 bases from J; junction bases left unmatched: 4. The chain's CDR3 is CASSQSIQGTYEQYF. The CDR3 DNA sequence: TGTGCCAGCAGCCAATCGATACAGGGGACCTACGAGCAGTACTTC.

CDR3 sequence (DNA): TGTGCCAGCAGTGAAGAACGGGACAGCTACTCCTACGAGCAGTACTTC. Its translation: CASSEERDSYSYEQYF. This chain connects TRBV6-1 to TRBJ2-7, with TRBD1 matching 7 bases. Per germline, CDR1 MNHNS and CDR2 SASEGT. Losses at the gene ends were 1 base for V and 0 bases for J; bases not matched to a gene: 6. CDR3 size: 16 residues.